This is a list of T cell receptor beta chains from one sample in a study of blood T cells in healthy people across ages. Via MiXCR, TCRdb re-called the 5' RACE reads, giving one row per CDR3 protein. The data contain around 900,000 distinct CDR3 sequences, less than 35% of them singletons. The sample comprised blood. These receptors came from a woman of 80 years or more in good health. Each CDR3 is given with its conserved first and last residue. Fields, in order: D gene, clone size, CDR3 length, V gene, J gene, CDR3 protein, CDR3 DNA. The D gene is left open where the match is weak. Clone size is not always given. Where it is, it says once, few, many or a class for expanded clones.

D: -; size: -; length: 14; V: TRBV6-2/TRBV6-3; J: TRBJ1-1; CDR3: CASSPRGQPVEAFF; DNA: TGTGCCAGCAGTCCCAGAGGACAGCCAGTTGAAGCTTTCTTT
D: TRBD1; size: few; length: 14; V: TRBV4-1; J: TRBJ1-2; CDR3: CASSHSGTVYGYTF; DNA: TGCGCCAGCAGCCACTCCGGGACAGTCTATGGCTACACCTTC
D: TRBD2; size: few; length: 14; V: TRBV20-1; J: TRBJ2-2; CDR3: CSAKSGTNTGELFF; DNA: TGCAGTGCTAAGAGCGGGACTAACACCGGGGAGCTGTTTTTT
D: -; size: -; length: 14; V: TRBV4-3; J: TRBJ1-1; CDR3: CASSLNLGGTEAFF; DNA: TGCGCCAGCAGCTTAAATCTGGGGGGCACTGAAGCTTTCTTT
D: -; size: many; length: 14; V: TRBV24-1; J: TRBJ2-5; CDR3: CATSDPTAGETQYF; DNA: TGTGCCACCAGTGACCCCACAGCAGGGGAGACCCAGTACTTC
D: -; size: -; length: 15; V: TRBV12-3/TRBV12-4; J: TRBJ2-3; CDR3: CASSYSGVSTDTRYF; DNA: TGTGCCAGCAGCTATAGCGGAGTGAGCACAGATACGCGGTATTTT
D: -; size: -; length: 13; V: TRBV11-2; J: TRBJ1-5; CDR3: CTSSLARNQPQHF; DNA: TGTACCAGCAGCTTGGCGCGCAATCAGCCCCAGCATTTT
D: -; size: many; length: 15; V: TRBV7-9; J: TRBJ2-3; CDR3: CASSFSQTIGDTQYF; DNA: TGTGCCAGCAGCTTCAGCCAGACGATCGGAGATACGCAGTATTTT
D: -; size: few; length: 16; V: TRBV23-1; J: TRBJ1-4; CDR3: CASSHPSQRPHEKLFF; DNA: TGCGCCAGCAGTCACCCGTCGCAGAGACCTCATGAAAAACTGTTTTTT
D: -; size: -; length: 15; V: TRBV7-9; J: TRBJ2-5; CDR3: CASSLSRITWETQYF; DNA: TGTGCCAGCAGCTTATCCCGGATAACCTGGGAGACCCAGTACTTC
D: -; size: -; length: 13; V: TRBV23-1; J: TRBJ2-7; CDR3: CASSQNSSYEQYF; DNA: TGCGCCAGCAGTCAAAACAGCTCCTACGAGCAGTACTTC
D: -; size: few; length: 17; V: TRBV6-2/TRBV6-3; J: TRBJ2-7; CDR3: CASSFLRDKALPYEQYF; DNA: TGTGCCAGCAGTTTTCTTCGGGACAAGGCCTTACCCTACGAGCAGTACTTC
D: TRBD2; size: many; length: 14; V: TRBV20-1; J: TRBJ2-3; CDR3: CSARVLAGADTQYF; DNA: TGCAGTGCTAGAGTACTAGCGGGGGCAGATACGCAGTATTTT
D: -; size: -; length: 11; V: TRBV7-2; J: TRBJ2-1; CDR3: CASSSSYEQFF; DNA: TGTGCCAGCAGCTCATCTTATGAGCAGTTCTTC
D: -; size: many; length: 18; V: TRBV15; J: TRBJ2-3; CDR3: CATSRDRRGLGPTDTQYF; DNA: TGTGCCACCAGCAGAGATCGAAGGGGTCTAGGGCCCACAGATACGCAGTATTTT
D: -; size: few; length: 15; V: TRBV11-3; J: TRBJ1-5; CDR3: CASSFLTGPPQPQHF; DNA: TGTGCCAGCAGCTTCCTAACAGGGCCACCCCAGCCCCAGCATTTT
D: TRBD1; size: many; length: 13; V: TRBV20-1; J: TRBJ1-2; CDR3: CSASTTGVEGYTF; DNA: TGCAGTGCCAGTACTACAGGGGTCGAGGGCTACACCTTC
D: -; size: -; length: 15; V: TRBV12-3/TRBV12-4; J: TRBJ1-6; CDR3: CASSLLSVGNSPLHF; DNA: TGTGCCAGCAGTTTGTTATCAGTCGGTAATTCACCCCTCCACTTT
D: TRBD1; size: many; length: 19; V: TRBV4-3; J: TRBJ2-7; CDR3: CASSQEWGLNRDRGHEQYF; DNA: TGCGCCAGCAGCCAAGAATGGGGCCTGAACCGGGACAGGGGCCACGAGCAGTACTTC
D: TRBD1; size: -; length: 14; V: TRBV19; J: TRBJ2-3; CDR3: CASSTTGITDTQYF; DNA: TGTGCCAGTAGTACGACAGGGATCACAGATACGCAGTATTTT
D: TRBD1; size: -; length: 14; V: TRBV12-3/TRBV12-4; J: TRBJ1-5; CDR3: CASSPTGGYQPQHF; DNA: TGTGCCAGCAGTCCGACAGGGGGCTATCAGCCCCAGCATTTT
D: TRBD1; size: few; length: 14; V: TRBV24-1; J: TRBJ2-2; CDR3: CATRGQGWSGELFF; DNA: TGTGCCACCAGGGGACAGGGTTGGTCCGGGGAGCTGTTTTTT
D: -; size: many; length: 15; V: TRBV30; J: TRBJ2-7; CDR3: CAWSVIQAGKDEQYF; DNA: TGTGCCTGGAGTGTAATACAGGCAGGGAAGGACGAGCAGTACTTC
D: TRBD2; size: many; length: 15; V: TRBV30; J: TRBJ2-1; CDR3: CAWSGSGGAINEQFF; DNA: TGTGCCTGGAGTGGTAGCGGGGGGGCCATCAATGAGCAGTTCTTC
D: TRBD1; size: many; length: 16; V: TRBV27; J: TRBJ2-3; CDR3: CASSAHWDSPPDTQYF; DNA: TGTGCCAGCAGTGCCCATTGGGACAGCCCGCCAGATACGCAGTATTTT
D: TRBD1; size: -; length: 16; V: TRBV12-3/TRBV12-4; J: TRBJ1-2; CDR3: CASSVAGGAANYGYTF; DNA: TGTGCCAGCAGCGTGGCAGGGGGGGCGGCTAACTATGGCTACACCTTC
D: TRBD1; size: -; length: 15; V: TRBV6-5; J: TRBJ1-6; CDR3: CASSYSWDRGSPLHF; DNA: TGTGCCAGCAGTTACTCGTGGGACAGGGGTTCACCCCTCCACTTT
D: -; size: -; length: 14; V: TRBV5-1; J: TRBJ1-2; CDR3: CASSFIPGNYGYTF; DNA: TGCGCCAGCAGCTTTATTCCGGGGAACTATGGCTACACCTTC
D: -; size: many; length: 13; V: TRBV7-2; J: TRBJ2-3; CDR3: CASSPSTTDTQYF; DNA: TGTGCCAGCAGCCCTAGTACCACAGATACGCAGTATTTT
D: -; size: -; length: 16; V: TRBV7-2; J: TRBJ1-1; CDR3: CASSLGSTVMNTEAFF; DNA: TGTGCCAGCAGCTTAGGGTCGACAGTTATGAACACTGAAGCTTTCTTT
D: TRBD1; size: many; length: 18; V: TRBV18; J: TRBJ2-1; CDR3: CASSPVGTGTGSYNEQFF; DNA: TGTGCCAGCTCACCAGTCGGGACAGGGACGGGCTCCTACAATGAGCAGTTCTTC
D: -; size: -; length: 12; V: TRBV20-1; J: TRBJ2-1; CDR3: CSATRDYNEQFF; DNA: TGCAGTGCTACCCGGGACTACAATGAGCAGTTCTTC
D: -; size: -; length: 14; V: TRBV29-1; J: TRBJ1-1; CDR3: CSVEGRRANTEAFF; DNA: TGCAGCGTTGAAGGCAGGAGGGCGAACACTGAAGCTTTCTTT